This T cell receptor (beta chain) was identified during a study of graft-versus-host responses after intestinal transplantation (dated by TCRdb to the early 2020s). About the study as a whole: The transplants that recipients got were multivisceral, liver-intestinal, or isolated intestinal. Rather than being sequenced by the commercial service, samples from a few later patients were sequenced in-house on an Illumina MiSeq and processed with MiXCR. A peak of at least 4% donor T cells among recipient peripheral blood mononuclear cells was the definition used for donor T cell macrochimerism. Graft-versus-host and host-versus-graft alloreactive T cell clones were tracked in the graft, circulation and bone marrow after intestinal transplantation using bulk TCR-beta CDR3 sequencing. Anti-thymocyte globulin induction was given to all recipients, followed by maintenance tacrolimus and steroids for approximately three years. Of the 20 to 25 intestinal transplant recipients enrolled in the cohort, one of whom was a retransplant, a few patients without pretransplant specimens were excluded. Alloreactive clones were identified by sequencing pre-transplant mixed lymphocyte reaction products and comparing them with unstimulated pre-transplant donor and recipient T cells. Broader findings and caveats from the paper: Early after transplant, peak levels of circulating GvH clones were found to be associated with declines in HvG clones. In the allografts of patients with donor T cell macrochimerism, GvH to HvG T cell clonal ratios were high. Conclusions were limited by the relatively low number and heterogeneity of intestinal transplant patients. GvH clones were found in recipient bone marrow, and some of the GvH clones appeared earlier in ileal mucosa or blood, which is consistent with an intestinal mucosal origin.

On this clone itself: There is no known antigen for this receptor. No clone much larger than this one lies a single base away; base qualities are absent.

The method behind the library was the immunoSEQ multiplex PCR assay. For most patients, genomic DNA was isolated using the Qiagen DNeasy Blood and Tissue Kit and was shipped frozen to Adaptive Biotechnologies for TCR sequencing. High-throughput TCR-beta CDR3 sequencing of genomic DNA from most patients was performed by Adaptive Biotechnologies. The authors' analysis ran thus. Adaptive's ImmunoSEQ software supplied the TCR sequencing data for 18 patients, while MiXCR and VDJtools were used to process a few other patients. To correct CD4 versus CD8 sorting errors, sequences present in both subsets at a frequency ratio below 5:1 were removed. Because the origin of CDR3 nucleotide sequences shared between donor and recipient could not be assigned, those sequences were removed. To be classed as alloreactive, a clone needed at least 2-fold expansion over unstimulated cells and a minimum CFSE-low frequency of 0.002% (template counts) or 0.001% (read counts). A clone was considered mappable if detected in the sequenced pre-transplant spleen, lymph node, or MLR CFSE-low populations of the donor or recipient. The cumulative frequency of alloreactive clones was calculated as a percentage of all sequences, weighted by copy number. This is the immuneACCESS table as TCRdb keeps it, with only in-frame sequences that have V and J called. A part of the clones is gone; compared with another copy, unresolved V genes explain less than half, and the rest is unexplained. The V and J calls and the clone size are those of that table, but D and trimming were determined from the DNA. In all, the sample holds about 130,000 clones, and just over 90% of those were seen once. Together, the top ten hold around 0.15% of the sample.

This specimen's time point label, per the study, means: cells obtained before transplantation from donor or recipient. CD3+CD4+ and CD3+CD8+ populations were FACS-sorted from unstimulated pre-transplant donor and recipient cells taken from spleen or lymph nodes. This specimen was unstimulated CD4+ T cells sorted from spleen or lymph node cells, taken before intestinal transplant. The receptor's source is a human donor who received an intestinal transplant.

At the DNA level, the sequence is TGTGCCAGCAGTTTATTCGGGGGAAGCTCTGGAAACACCATATATTTT. This codes for CASSLFGGSSGNTIYF. In this chain, TRBV27 is recombined with TRBJ1-3, and TRBD1 may be the D gene, going by 5 matching bases. CDR1 and CDR2 (MNHEY, SMNVEV) derive from the germline V gene (reference sequence). The germline ends are 10 bases apart after V is trimmed by 1 base and J by 0 bases. Spanning cysteine to phenylalanine, the CDR3 consists of 16 amino acids. Just CDR3 DNA is preserved here, 48 bases in frame from base 1.